This TCR beta chain was captured by sequencing in a study of PD-L1 blockade in urothelial cancer. About the research overall: About 85% of the 29 patients were men with bladder-origin urothelial cancer. The patients had undergone anywhere from 0 to 3 prior chemotherapy regimens.

Measured with immunoSEQ multiplex PCR; TCRdb has only the in-frame clones, and not every one. The profile shows about 110,000 clones, 85% to 95% of them singletons. The time point was: peripheral blood 6 weeks after treatment start. The length of the CDR3 is 14 residues. Looked up from germline, CDR1 is SQVTM and CDR2 is ANQGSEA. V lost 4 bases, J lost 2 bases, and 6 bases stayed unmatched. The starting material was PBMCs, obtained around atezolizumab (anti-PD-L1) treatment. This TCR was recovered from a man in his sixties with urothelial cancer. The chain carries TRBV29-1 and TRBJ2-7; 9 nucleotides match TRBD2. The DNA for the CDR3 is TGCAGCGTTGTAAGAGCGGGAGGCCCCTACGAGCAGTACTTC. Translated, it gives CSVVRAGGPYEQYF.